This entry concerns a single T cell receptor (beta chain). Its antigen is as yet unknown. The protocol was immunoSEQ multiplex PCR, while the TCRdb copy is restricted to in-frame clones and leaves out a portion. The table lists roughly 5,000 clones, roughly four fifths of them singletons. The V end was cut by 1 base, the J end by 0 bases, with 4 bases between. The germline CDR1 and CDR2 sequences are SGHAT and FQNNGV. CDR3 length equals 14 residues. This sample stems from a study of T cell clonotyping in hematopoietic cell transplantation. General observations from the study: At the given depth, recipient repertoires were over 97% de novo clonotypes.

The input for sequencing was peripheral blood mononuclear cells, taken 100 days after allogeneic stem cell transplant. This receptor was identified in a male patient aged 55 to 70 who had an allogeneic stem cell transplant, so T cells may come from the graft donor. Some clones in this sample may be carry-over from other donors' samples. The rearrangement links TRBV11-2 to TRBJ2-1; D unclear. CDR3 region: CASSLASSYNEQFF. CDR3 nucleotide sequence: TGTGCCAGCAGCTTAGCGAGCTCCTACAATGAGCAGTTCTTC.